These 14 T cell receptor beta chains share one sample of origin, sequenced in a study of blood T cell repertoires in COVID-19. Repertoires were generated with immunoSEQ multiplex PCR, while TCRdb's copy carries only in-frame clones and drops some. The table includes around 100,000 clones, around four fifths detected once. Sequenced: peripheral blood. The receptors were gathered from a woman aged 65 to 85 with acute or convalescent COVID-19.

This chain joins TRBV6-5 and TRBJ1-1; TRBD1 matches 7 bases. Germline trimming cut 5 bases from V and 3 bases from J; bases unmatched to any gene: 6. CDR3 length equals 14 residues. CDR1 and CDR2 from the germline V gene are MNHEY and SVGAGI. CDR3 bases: TGTGCCAGCAGTCGAACAGGGGACCACACTGAAGCTTTCTTT. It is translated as CASSRTGDHTEAFF.

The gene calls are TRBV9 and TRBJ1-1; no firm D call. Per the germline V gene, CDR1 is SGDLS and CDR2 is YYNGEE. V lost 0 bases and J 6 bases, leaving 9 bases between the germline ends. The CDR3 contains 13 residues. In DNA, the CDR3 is TGTGCCAGCAGCGTAGCTAGTTCGGCTGAAGCTTTCTTT. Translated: CASSVASSAEAFF.

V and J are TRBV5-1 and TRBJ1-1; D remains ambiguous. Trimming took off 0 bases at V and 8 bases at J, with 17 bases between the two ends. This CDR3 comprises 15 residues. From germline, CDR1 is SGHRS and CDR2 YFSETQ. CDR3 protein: CASSLERRQFDEAFF. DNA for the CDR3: TGCGCCAGCAGCTTGGAGCGTCGGCAGTTCGACGAAGCTTTCTTT.

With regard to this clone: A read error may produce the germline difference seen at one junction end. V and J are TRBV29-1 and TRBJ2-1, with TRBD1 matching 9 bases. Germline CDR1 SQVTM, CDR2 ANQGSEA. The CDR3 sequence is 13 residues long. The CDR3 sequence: CSSGQGITNEQLF. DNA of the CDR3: TGCAGCTCGGGACAGGGAATCACGAATGAGCAGCTCTTC.

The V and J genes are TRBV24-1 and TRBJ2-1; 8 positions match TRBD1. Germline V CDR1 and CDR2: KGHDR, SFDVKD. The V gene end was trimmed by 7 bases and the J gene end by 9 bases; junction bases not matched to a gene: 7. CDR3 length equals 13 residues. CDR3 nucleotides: TGTGCCACCAGCGTTCTTCAGGGGGCTGAGCAGTTCTTC. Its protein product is CATSVLQGAEQFF.

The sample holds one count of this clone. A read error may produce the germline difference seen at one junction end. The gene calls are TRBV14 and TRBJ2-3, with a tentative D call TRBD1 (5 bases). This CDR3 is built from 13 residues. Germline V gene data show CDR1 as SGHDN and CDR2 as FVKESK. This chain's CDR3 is CASSKNQGRGWDF. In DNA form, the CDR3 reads TGTGCCAGCAGCAAAAATCAGGGAAGGGGTTGGGATTTT. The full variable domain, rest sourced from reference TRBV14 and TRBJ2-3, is EAGVTQFPSHSVIEKGQTVTLRCDPISGHDNLYWYRRVMGKEIKFLLHFVKESKQDESGMPNNRFLAERTGGTYSTLKVQPAELEDSGVYFCASSKNQGRGWDFGPGTRLTVL.

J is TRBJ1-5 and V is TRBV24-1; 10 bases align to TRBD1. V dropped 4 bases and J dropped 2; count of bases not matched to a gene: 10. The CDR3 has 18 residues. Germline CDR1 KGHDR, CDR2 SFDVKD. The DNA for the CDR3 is TGTGCCACCAGTGACAGAGGACAGGGGGTTATTGGCAATCAGCCCCAGCATTTT. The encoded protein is CATSDRGQGVIGNQPQHF.

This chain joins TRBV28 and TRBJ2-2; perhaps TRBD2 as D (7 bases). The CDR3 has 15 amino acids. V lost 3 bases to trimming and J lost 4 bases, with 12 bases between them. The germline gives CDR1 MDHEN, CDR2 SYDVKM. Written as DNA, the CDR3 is TGTGCCAGCAGTTTGGGGGGGCAAGGCACCGGGGAGCTGTTTTTT. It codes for CASSLGGQGTGELFF.

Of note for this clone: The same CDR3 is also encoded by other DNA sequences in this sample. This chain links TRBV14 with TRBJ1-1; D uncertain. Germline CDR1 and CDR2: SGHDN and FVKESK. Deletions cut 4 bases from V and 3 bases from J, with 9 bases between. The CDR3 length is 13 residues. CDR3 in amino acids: CASSPLRDTEAFF. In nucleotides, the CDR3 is TGTGCCAGCAGCCCCTTGAGGGACACTGAAGCTTTCTTT.

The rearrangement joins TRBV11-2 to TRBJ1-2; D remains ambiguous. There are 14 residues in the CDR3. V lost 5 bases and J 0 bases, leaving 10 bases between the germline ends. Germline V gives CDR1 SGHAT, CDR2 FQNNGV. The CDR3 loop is CASSLTGSNYGYTF. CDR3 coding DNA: TGTGCCAGCAGCCTGACGGGTTCTAACTATGGCTACACCTTC. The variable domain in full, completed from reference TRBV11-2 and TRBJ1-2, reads EAGVAQSPRYKIIEKRQSVAFWCNPISGHATLYWYQQILGQGPKLLIQFQNNGVVDDSQLPKDRFSAERLKGVDSTLKIQPAKLEDSAVYLCASSLTGSNYGYTFGSGTRLTVV.

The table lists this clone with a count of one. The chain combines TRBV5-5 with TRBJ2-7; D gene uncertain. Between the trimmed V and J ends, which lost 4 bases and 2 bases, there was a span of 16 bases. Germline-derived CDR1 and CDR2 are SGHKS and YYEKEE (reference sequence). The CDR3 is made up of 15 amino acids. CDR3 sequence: CASSSSQAVTYEQYV. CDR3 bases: TGTGCCAGCAGCAGTTCCCAGGCCGTCACCTACGAGCAGTACGTC.

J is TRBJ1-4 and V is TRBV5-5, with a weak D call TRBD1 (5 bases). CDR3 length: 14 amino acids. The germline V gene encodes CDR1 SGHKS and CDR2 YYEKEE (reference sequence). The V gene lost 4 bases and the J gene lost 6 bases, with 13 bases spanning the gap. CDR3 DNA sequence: TGTGCCAGCAGCCCACAATGGGGCGATGAAAAACTGTTTTTT. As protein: CASSPQWGDEKLFF.

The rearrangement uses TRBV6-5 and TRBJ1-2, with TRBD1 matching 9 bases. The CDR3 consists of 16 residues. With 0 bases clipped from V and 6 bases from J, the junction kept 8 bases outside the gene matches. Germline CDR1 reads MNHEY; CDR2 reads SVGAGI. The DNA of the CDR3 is TGTGCCAGCAGTTACTCCGGACTGGACAGGGGAAATGGCTACACCTTC. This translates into CASSYSGLDRGNGYTF.

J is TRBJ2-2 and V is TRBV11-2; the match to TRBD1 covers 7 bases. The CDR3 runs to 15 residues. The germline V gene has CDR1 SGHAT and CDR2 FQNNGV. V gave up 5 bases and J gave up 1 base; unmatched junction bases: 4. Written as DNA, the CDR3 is TGTGCCAGCAGCCGGGACAGATTGAACACCGGGGAGCTGTTTTTT. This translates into CASSRDRLNTGELFF. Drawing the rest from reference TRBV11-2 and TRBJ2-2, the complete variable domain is EAGVAQSPRYKIIEKRQSVAFWCNPISGHATLYWYQQILGQGPKLLIQFQNNGVVDDSQLPKDRFSAERLKGVDSTLKIQPAKLEDSAVYLCASSRDRLNTGELFFGEGSRLTVL.